This TCR beta chain came from a study of blood T cells in healthy people across ages. There are 13 residues in the CDR3. V dropped 5 bases and J dropped 13; count of bases not matched to a gene: 12. Germline V lookup: CDR1 SEHNR, CDR2 FQNEAQ (reference sequence). The use of a sample-barcoded 5' primer and a J-beta primer mix characterized a second PCR of roughly 6 to 11 cycles. One entry per CDR3 protein results from TCRdb running MiXCR on the 5' RACE reads. This table has more than 1 million distinct CDR3 sequences, around 45% appearing once. The sample holds one count of this clonotype. The rearrangement links TRBV7-9 to TRBJ2-5, with 8 bases matching TRBD2. The sequencing input was blood. The sequence came from a woman aged 55-70 years in good health. The CDR3 protein is CASSPNRAGGLYF. CDR3 nucleotides: TGTGCCAGCAGCCCCAACCGTGCGGGAGGATTGTACTTC.